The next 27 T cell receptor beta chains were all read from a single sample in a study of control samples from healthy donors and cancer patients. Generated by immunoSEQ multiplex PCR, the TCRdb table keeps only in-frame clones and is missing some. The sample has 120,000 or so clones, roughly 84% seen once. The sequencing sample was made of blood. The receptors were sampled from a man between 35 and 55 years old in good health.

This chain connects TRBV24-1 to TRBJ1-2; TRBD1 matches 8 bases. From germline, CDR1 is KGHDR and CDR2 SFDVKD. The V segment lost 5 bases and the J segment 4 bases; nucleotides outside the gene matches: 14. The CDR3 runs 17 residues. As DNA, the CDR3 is TGTGCCACCAGTGTATCCCACCAGGGGGCGCTTGGCTATGGCTACACCTTC. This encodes CATSVSHQGALGYGYTF.

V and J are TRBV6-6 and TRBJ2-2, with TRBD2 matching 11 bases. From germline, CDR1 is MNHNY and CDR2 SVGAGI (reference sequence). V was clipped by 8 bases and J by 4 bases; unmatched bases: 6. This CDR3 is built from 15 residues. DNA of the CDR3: TGTGCCAGCGCTAGCGGGGGGTCGGGCACCGGGGAGCTGTTTTTT. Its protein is CASASGGSGTGELFF.

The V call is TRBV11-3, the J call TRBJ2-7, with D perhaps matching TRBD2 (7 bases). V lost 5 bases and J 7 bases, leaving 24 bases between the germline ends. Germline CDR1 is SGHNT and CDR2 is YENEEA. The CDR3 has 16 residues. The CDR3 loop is CASSPSGGGSMREQYF. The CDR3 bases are TGTGCCAGCAGCCCATCGGGGGGCGGGTCGATGAGGGAGCAGTACTTC.

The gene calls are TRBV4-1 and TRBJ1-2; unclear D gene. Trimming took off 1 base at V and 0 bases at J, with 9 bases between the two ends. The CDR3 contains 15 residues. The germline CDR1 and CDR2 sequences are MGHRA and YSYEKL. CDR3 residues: CASSQGPGANYGYTF. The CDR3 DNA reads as TGCGCCAGCAGCCAAGGCCCCGGGGCTAACTATGGCTACACCTTC.

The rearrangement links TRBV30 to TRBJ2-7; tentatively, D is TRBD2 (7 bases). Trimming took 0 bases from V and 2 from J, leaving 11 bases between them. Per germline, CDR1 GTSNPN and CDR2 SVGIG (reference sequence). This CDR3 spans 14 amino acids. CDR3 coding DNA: TGTGCCTGGAGTGTGGGGGGGGGCACCTACGAGCAGTACTTC. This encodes CAWSVGGGTYEQYF.

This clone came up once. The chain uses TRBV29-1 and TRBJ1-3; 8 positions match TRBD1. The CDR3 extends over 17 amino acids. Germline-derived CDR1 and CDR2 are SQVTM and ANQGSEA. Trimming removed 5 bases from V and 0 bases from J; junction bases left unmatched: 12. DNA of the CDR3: TGCAGCGTTCGGATGGGGGGGACAGGCCTCTCTGGAAACACCATATATTTT. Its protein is CSVRMGGTGLSGNTIYF.

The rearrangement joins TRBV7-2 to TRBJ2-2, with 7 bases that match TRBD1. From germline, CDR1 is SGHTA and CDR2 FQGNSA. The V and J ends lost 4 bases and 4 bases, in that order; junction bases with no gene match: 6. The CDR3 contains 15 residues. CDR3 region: CASSYTGVGTGELFF. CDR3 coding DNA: TGTGCCAGCAGCTACACAGGGGTTGGCACCGGGGAGCTGTTTTTT.

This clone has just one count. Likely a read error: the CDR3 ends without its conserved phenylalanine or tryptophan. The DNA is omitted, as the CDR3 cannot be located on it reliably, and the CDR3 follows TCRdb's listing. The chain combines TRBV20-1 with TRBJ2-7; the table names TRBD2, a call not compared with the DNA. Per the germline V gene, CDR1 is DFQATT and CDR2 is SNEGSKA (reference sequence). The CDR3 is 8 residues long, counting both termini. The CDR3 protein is CSVLKPLD.

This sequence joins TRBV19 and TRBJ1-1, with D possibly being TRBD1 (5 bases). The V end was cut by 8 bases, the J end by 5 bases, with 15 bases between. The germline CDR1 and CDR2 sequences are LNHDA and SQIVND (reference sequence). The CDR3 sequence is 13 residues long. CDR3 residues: CASYSWGGTEAFF. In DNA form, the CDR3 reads TGTGCCAGTTACTCTTGGGGGGGGACTGAAGCTTTCTTT.

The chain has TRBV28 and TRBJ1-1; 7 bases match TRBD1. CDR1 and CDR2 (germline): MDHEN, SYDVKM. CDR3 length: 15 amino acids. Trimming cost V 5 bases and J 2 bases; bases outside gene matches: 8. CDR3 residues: CASSRRDSVNTEAFF. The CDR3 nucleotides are TGTGCCAGCAGTCGCCGGGACAGCGTAAACACTGAAGCTTTCTTT.

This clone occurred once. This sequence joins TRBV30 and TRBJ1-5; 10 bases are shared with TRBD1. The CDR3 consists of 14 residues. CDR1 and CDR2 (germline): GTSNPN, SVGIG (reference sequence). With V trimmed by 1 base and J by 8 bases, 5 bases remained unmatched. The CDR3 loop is CAWSATGGDEPQHF. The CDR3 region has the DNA TGTGCCTGGAGTGCGACAGGGGGCGATGAGCCCCAGCATTTT.

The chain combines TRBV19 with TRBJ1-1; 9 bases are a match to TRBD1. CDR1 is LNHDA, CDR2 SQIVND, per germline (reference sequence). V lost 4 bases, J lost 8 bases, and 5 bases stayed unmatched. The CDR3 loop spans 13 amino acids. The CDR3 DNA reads TGTGCCAGTAGTAATACAGGGGGCGCGGAAGCTTTCTTT. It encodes CASSNTGGAEAFF.

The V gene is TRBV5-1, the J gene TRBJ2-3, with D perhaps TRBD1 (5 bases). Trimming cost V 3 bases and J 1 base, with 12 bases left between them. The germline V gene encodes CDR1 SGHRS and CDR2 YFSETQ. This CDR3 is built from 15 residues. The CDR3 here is CASSSQGLGTDTQYF. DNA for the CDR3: TGCGCCAGCAGCTCCCAGGGTCTTGGCACAGATACGCAGTATTTT.

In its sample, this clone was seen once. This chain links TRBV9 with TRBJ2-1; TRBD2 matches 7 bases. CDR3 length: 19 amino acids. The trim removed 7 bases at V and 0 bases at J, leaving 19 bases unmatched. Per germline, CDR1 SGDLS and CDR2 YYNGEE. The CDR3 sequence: CASSSLGVGRGSSYNEQFF. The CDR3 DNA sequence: TGTGCCAGCTCTAGTCTGGGGGTGGGGCGGGGGAGCTCCTACAATGAGCAGTTCTTC. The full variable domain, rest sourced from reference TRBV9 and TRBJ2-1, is DSGVTQTPKHLITATGQRVTLRCSPRSGDLSVYWYQQSLDQGLQFLIQYYNGEERAKGNILERFSAQQFPDLHSELNLSSLELGDSALYFCASSSLGVGRGSSYNEQFFGPGTRLTVL.

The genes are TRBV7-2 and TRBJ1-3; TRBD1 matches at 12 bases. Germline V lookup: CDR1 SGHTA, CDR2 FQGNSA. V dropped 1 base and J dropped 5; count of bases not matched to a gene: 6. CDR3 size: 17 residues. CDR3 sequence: CASSLVGTGGYRNTIYF. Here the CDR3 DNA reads TGTGCCAGCAGCTTAGTTGGGACAGGGGGCTACAGAAACACCATATATTTT.

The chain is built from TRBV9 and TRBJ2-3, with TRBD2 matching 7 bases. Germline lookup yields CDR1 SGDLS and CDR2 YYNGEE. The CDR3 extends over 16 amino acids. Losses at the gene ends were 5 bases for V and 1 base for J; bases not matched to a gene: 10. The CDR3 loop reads CASSRSPRGGTDTQYF. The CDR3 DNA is TGTGCCAGCAGTCGTAGTCCCCGGGGGGGCACAGATACGCAGTATTTT. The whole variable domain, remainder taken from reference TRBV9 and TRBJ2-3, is DSGVTQTPKHLITATGQRVTLRCSPRSGDLSVYWYQQSLDQGLQFLIQYYNGEERAKGNILERFSAQQFPDLHSELNLSSLELGDSALYFCASSRSPRGGTDTQYFGPGTRLTVL.

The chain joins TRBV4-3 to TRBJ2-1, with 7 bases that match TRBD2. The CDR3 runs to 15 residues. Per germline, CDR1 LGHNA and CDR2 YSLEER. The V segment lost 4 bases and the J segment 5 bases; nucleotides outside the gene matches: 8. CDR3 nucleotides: TGCGCCAGCAGCCCCGGGAGGACACATAACAATGAGCAGTTCTTC. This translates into CASSPGRTHNNEQFF.

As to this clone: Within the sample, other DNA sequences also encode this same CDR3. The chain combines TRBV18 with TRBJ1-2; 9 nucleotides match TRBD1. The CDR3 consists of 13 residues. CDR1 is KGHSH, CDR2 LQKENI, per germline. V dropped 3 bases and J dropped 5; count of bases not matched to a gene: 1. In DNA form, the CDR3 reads TGTGCCAGCTCACCTGGACAGGGGTATGGCTACACCTTC. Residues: CASSPGQGYGYTF.

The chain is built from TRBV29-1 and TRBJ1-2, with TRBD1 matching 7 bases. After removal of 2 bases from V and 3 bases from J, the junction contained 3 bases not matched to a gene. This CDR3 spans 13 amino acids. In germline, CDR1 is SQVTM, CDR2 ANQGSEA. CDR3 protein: CSVELTGDYGYTF. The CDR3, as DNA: TGCAGCGTTGAACTCACAGGGGACTATGGCTACACCTTC.

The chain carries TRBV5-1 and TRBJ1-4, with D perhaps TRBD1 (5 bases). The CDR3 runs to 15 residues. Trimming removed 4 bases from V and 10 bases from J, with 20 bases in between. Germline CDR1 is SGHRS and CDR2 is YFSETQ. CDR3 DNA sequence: TGCGCCAGCAGCCCGACAGAGGGTGGTTTCGGAAAACTGTTTTTT. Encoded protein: CASSPTEGGFGKLFF. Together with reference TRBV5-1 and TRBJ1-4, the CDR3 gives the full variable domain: KAGVTQTPRYLIKTRGQQVTLSCSPISGHRSVSWYQQTPGQGLQFLFEYFSETQRNKGNFPGRFSGRQFSNSRSEMNVSTLELGDSALYLCASSPTEGGFGKLFFGSGTQLSVL.

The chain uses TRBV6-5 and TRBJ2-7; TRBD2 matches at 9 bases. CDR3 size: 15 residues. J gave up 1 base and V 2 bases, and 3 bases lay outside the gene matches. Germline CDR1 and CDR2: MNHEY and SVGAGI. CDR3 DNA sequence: TGTGCCAGCAGTTACATGAGCGGGGGGTCCTACGAGCAGTACTTC. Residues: CASSYMSGGSYEQYF.

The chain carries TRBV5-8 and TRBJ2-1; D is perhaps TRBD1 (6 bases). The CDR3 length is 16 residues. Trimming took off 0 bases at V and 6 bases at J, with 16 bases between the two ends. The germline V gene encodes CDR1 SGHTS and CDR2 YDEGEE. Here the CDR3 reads CASSLGNRVRGNEQFF. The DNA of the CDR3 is TGTGCCAGCAGCTTGGGTAATAGGGTCAGGGGCAATGAGCAGTTCTTC. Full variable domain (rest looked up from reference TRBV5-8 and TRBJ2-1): EAGVTQSPTHLIKTRGQQATLRCSPISGHTSVYWYQQALGLGLQFLLWYDEGEERNRGNFPPRFSGRQFPNYSSELNVNALELEDSALYLCASSLGNRVRGNEQFFGPGTRLTVL.

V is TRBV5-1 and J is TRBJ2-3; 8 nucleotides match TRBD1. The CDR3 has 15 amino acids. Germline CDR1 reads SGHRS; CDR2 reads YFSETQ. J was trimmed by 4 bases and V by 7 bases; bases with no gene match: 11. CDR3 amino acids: CASGPPIRGPDTQYF. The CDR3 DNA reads TGCGCCAGCGGTCCCCCGATCAGGGGGCCAGATACGCAGTATTTT.

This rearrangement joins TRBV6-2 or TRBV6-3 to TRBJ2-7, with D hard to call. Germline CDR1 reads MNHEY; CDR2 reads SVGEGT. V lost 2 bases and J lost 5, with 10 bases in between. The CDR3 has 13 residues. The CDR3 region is CASSYNRPDEQYF. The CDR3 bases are TGTGCCAGCAGTTACAATCGGCCGGACGAGCAGTACTTC.

The CDR3: CASGPGRGGSPLHF. The CDR3 region has the DNA TGTGCCAGTGGCCCCGGGCGGGGCGGCTCACCCCTCCACTTT. The V call is TRBV19, the J call TRBJ1-6; a weak D match, TRBD1 (5 bases). V dropped 8 bases and J dropped 10 bases, with 18 bases sitting between them. The length of the CDR3 is 14 residues. Per the germline V gene, CDR1 is LNHDA and CDR2 is SQIVND (reference sequence).

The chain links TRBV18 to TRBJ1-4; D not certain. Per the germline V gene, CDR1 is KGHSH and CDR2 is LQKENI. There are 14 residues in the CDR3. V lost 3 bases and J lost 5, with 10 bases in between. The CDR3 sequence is CASSPLLGNEKLFF. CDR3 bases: TGTGCCAGCTCACCTCTACTGGGGAATGAAAAACTGTTTTTT.

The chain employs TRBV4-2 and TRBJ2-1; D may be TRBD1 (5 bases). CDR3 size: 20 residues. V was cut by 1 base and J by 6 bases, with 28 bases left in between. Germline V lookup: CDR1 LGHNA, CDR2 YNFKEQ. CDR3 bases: TGTGCCAGCAGCCAAGTCAACACCCACGCAGGGCCGGTTATGGGCAATGAGCAGTTCTTC. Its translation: CASSQVNTHAGPVMGNEQFF.